These 30 T cell receptor beta chains were sequenced from one sample in a study of blood T cell repertoires in COVID-19. Measured with immunoSEQ multiplex PCR; TCRdb has only the in-frame clones, and not every one. Here the sample spans about 120,000 clones, 79% being singletons. Sequencing was carried out using peripheral blood. The source of these receptors is a woman of 80 years or more with acute or convalescent COVID-19.

The chain has TRBV9 and TRBJ1-3; D is unresolved. V lost 1 base to trimming and J lost 0 bases, with 11 bases between them. Germline CDR1 is SGDLS and CDR2 is YYNGEE. The CDR3 spans 16 residues. CDR3 residues: CASSVTSLTSGNTIYF. CDR3 bases: TGTGCCAGCAGCGTAACATCATTAACCTCTGGAAACACCATATATTTT.

The rearrangement links TRBV27 to TRBJ1-1, with 10 bases lining up with TRBD1. Trimming at V came to 3 bases and at J to 4 bases, leaving 11 bases not matched to a gene. The CDR3 sequence is 17 residues long. Looked up from germline, CDR1 is MNHEY and CDR2 is SMNVEV (reference sequence). CDR3: CASSFWTGGKFGTEAFF. In nucleotides, the CDR3 is TGTGCCAGCAGTTTCTGGACAGGGGGTAAGTTCGGCACTGAAGCTTTCTTT.

This clone has only a few counts. The V call is TRBV7-8, the J call TRBJ1-3; 7 bases match TRBD1. The CDR3 contains 14 residues. V was pared by 5 bases and J by 1 base, with 2 bases of the junction left unmatched. Germline loops: CDR1 SGHVS, CDR2 FQNEAQ. The CDR3, as DNA: TGTGCCAGCAGCCCAGGGGGGTCTGGAAACACCATATATTTT. This encodes CASSPGGSGNTIYF.

The chain recombines TRBV28 with TRBJ2-7, with D perhaps matching TRBD2 (7 bases). Between the trimmed V and J ends, which lost 4 bases and 1 base, there was a span of 29 bases. This CDR3 region has 20 residues. The V gene's germline CDR1 is MDHEN and CDR2 SYDVKM. The DNA of the CDR3 is TGTGCCAGCAGTTCCCTACTCCAGGGGAGGGCCATTTCCAAGTCCTACGAGCAGTACTTC. This translates into CASSSLLQGRAISKSYEQYF.

V and J are TRBV11-3 and TRBJ2-1; 12 bases agree with TRBD2. The CDR3 has 16 amino acids. V trimming: 5 bases; J trimming: 3 bases; junction bases outside the gene matches: 5. From germline, CDR1 is SGHNT and CDR2 YENEEA. The CDR3 spells CASSQATSGSYNEQFF. CDR3 DNA: TGTGCCAGCAGCCAAGCGACTAGCGGGAGCTACAATGAGCAGTTCTTC.

The chain links TRBV6-4 to TRBJ1-1; D gene unclear. The CDR3 sequence is 14 residues long. Trimming took 0 bases from V and 10 from J, leaving 15 bases between them. Germline assignment: CDR1 MRHNA and CDR2 SNTAGT. The CDR3 protein is CASSDSIYGGVAFF. The DNA for the CDR3 is TGTGCCAGCAGTGACTCGATTTACGGTGGAGTAGCTTTCTTT.

V usage is TRBV7-9 and J usage is TRBJ2-3; no clear D. Trimming cost V 8 bases and J 0 bases, with 12 bases left between them. The germline V gene encodes CDR1 SEHNR and CDR2 FQNEAQ (reference sequence). The CDR3 extends over 14 amino acids. CDR3 in amino acids: CASSGAGSTDTQYF. CDR3 in DNA: TGTGCCAGCTCCGGAGCCGGTAGCACAGATACGCAGTATTTT.

V gene TRBV21-1 combines with J gene TRBJ1-5; no check of the table's D call, TRBD1, against the DNA was made. TRBV21-1 is reported as a pseudogene. The CDR3 extends over 16 amino acids. The CDR3, as DNA: TGTGCCAGCAGCAAAGCGGGACAGGAGAACTCAATTGGCCAGCATTTT. Translation: CASSKAGQENSIGQHF.

V and J are TRBV20-1 and TRBJ1-1; D gene unclear. CDR1 and CDR2 from the germline V gene are DFQATT and SNEGSKA (reference sequence). CDR3 length: 11 residues. V was clipped by 5 bases and J by 7 bases, with 11 bases between them. CDR3 DNA: TGCAGTGCTCGCCGCGCCGGTGAAGCTTTCTTT. Its translation: CSARRAGEAFF.

The chain employs TRBV7-9 and TRBJ2-3; no clear D. This CDR3 comprises 12 residues. The germline V and J ends were trimmed by 4 bases and 7 bases, with 9 bases remaining between them. The germline gives CDR1 SEHNR, CDR2 FQNEAQ (reference sequence). CDR3 bases: TGTGCCAGCAGCTCCTCAGCGTATACGCAGTATTTT. The encoded protein is CASSSSAYTQYF. Variable domain in full (rest from reference TRBV7-9 and TRBJ2-3): DTGVSQNPRHKITKRGQNVTFRCDPISEHNRLYWYRQTLGQGPEFLTYFQNEAQLEKSRLLSDRFSAERPKGSFSTLEIQRTEQGDSAMYLCASSSSAYTQYFGPGTRLTVL.

This chain connects TRBV25-1 to TRBJ2-1; perhaps TRBD2 as D (5 bases). In germline, CDR1 is MGHDK, CDR2 SYGVNS. V was trimmed by 7 bases and J by 0 bases, leaving 10 bases between them. The CDR3 length is 14 residues. This CDR3 is CASMRGSSYNEQFF. The DNA for the CDR3 is TGTGCCAGCATGAGAGGGAGCTCCTACAATGAGCAGTTCTTC.

The chain couples TRBV19 to TRBJ1-3; unclear D gene. Germline assignment: CDR1 LNHDA and CDR2 SQIVND (reference sequence). The CDR3 loop spans 15 amino acids. Trimming cost V 5 bases and J 0 bases, with 11 bases left between them. CDR3 in amino acids: CASSGGRSSGNTIYF. The CDR3 nucleotides read TGTGCCAGTAGTGGCGGGCGAAGCTCTGGAAACACCATATATTTT.

The chain couples TRBV5-8 to TRBJ1-4; maybe TRBD1 (6 bases). There are 13 residues in the CDR3. V lost 5 bases and J lost 4, with 9 bases in between. Germline V gene sequence: CDR1 SGHTS, CDR2 YDEGEE. For the CDR3, the DNA is TGTGCCAGCAGAACCAGGGGTAATGAAAAACTGTTTTTT. Its protein is CASRTRGNEKLFF.

The chain combines TRBV7-9 with TRBJ2-4; 8 nucleotides match TRBD2. Losses at the gene ends were 8 bases for V and 3 bases for J; bases not matched to a gene: 9. The CDR3 is 15 amino acids. Per the germline V gene, CDR1 is SEHNR and CDR2 is FQNEAQ (reference sequence). The chain's CDR3 is CASAPGGGGKNIQYF. The CDR3, as DNA: TGTGCCAGCGCCCCGGGAGGGGGAGGCAAAAACATTCAGTACTTC. The full variable domain, completed using reference TRBV7-9 and TRBJ2-4, is DTGVSQNPRHKITKRGQNVTFRCDPISEHNRLYWYRQTLGQGPEFLTYFQNEAQLEKSRLLSDRFSAERPKGSFSTLEIQRTEQGDSAMYLCASAPGGGGKNIQYFGAGTRLSVL.

In this sample, this clone turned up a few times. The V call is TRBV19, the J call TRBJ1-2; unclear D gene. V shed 3 bases and J shed 4 bases, with 6 bases lying between them. Germline V gene sequence: CDR1 LNHDA, CDR2 SQIVND (reference sequence). The CDR3 is 12 amino acids. CDR3 nucleotide sequence: TGTGCCAGTAGTATCGCGAGCTATGGCTACACCTTC. It translates to CASSIASYGYTF.

The CDR3 spells CASSFGVLGGTGTYEQYF. For the CDR3, the DNA is TGTGCCAGCAGCTTCGGTGTCTTAGGCGGGACAGGGACGTACGAGCAGTACTTC. The rearrangement joins TRBV11-2 to TRBJ2-7; 9 nucleotides match TRBD1. Germline values: CDR1 SGHAT, CDR2 FQNNGV. The CDR3 spans 18 residues. J was trimmed by 4 bases and V by 3 bases; bases with no gene match: 16.

V usage is TRBV15 and J usage is TRBJ2-5, with D maybe TRBD1 (5 bases). Germline values: CDR1 LNHNV, CDR2 YYDKDF (reference sequence). V was shortened by 0 bases and J by 2 bases, with 10 bases between the two germline ends. This CDR3 region has 15 residues. The CDR3: CATSRDRQLQETQYF. The CDR3 nucleotides are TGTGCCACCAGCAGAGACCGACAGCTTCAAGAGACCCAGTACTTC.

This clone was recorded at least ten times. At one end the junction does not follow the germline gene, possibly because of a read error. The V and J genes are TRBV29-1 and TRBJ2-7; no definite D call. Germline V gene lookup returns CDR1 SQVTM and CDR2 ANQGSEA. CDR3 size: 13 residues. This CDR3 is CSVEGSDSYEQYF. DNA of the CDR3: TGCAGCGTGGAAGGGTCAGACTCCTACGAGCAGTACTTC.

The chain links TRBV3-1 (or the pseudogene TRBV3-2) to TRBJ2-5; D may be TRBD1 (6 bases). CDR3 length: 16 amino acids. Between the trimmed V and J ends, which lost 0 bases and 5 bases, there was a span of 16 bases. CDR1 and CDR2 from the germline V gene are LGHDT and YNNKEL (reference sequence). The CDR3 nucleotides are TGTGCCAGCAGCCAAGATATAGGTCCAGGGGCGGAGACCCAGTACTTC. Translated, it gives CASSQDIGPGAETQYF.

This clone was seen only a few times. In nucleotides, the CDR3 is TGTGCCAGCAGCCCCGGGACAGGGGAAGGAAAACTGTTTTTT. Amino acid sequence: CASSPGTGEGKLFF. The chain uses TRBV4-2 and TRBJ1-4; TRBD1 agrees at 10 bases. The germline V gene has CDR1 LGHNA and CDR2 YNFKEQ. With V trimmed by 4 bases and J by 10 bases, 6 bases remained unmatched. The CDR3 loop spans 14 amino acids.

The rearrangement joins TRBV3-1 (or the pseudogene TRBV3-2) to TRBJ2-7; weak D call: TRBD2 (6 bases). Germline V gene lookup returns CDR1 LGHDT and CDR2 YNNKEL (reference sequence). The CDR3 consists of 15 residues. Between the trimmed V and J ends, which lost 2 bases and 2 bases, there was a span of 13 bases. The CDR3 loop reads CASSQRAGQPYEQYF. DNA for the CDR3: TGTGCCAGCAGCCAACGGGCGGGGCAACCCTACGAGCAGTACTTC.

This chain links TRBV29-1 with TRBJ1-1; D gene uncertain. Looked up from germline, CDR1 is SQVTM and CDR2 is ANQGSEA. The CDR3 contains 14 residues. Trimming took 6 bases from V and 3 from J, leaving 17 bases between them. CDR3 loop: CSVQPRSVDTEAFF. CDR3 nucleotide sequence: TGCAGCGTCCAACCACGCTCGGTCGACACTGAAGCTTTCTTT.

The V and J genes are TRBV6-5 and TRBJ1-1, with a tentative D call TRBD1 (5 bases). The CDR3 is 13 amino acids. V shed 8 bases and J shed 0 bases, with 10 bases lying between them. Germline CDR1 and CDR2: MNHEY and SVGAGI. In DNA, the CDR3 is TGTGCCAGCCTCAGGGCGTTGAACACTGAAGCTTTCTTT. This sequence encodes CASLRALNTEAFF.

V is TRBV7-9 and J is TRBJ2-7; 9 positions agree with TRBD2. V was clipped by 4 bases and J by 3 bases; unmatched bases: 10. The germline V gene has CDR1 SEHNR and CDR2 FQNEAQ (reference sequence). The CDR3 is 16 amino acids. CDR3 protein: CASSYRVGGGDYEQYF. In nucleotides, the CDR3 is TGTGCCAGCAGCTACCGCGTAGGCGGGGGGGACTACGAGCAGTACTTC.

In its sample, this clone was seen a few times. The chain uses TRBV7-2 and TRBJ1-1, with 7 nucleotides matching TRBD1. The CDR3 is 14 residues long. CDR1 SGHTA and CDR2 FQGNSA come from the germline V gene. Trimming removed 6 bases from V and 0 bases from J; junction bases left unmatched: 4. The CDR3, as DNA: TGTGCCAGCAGTTTGACAGGGTTGAACACTGAAGCTTTCTTT. This encodes CASSLTGLNTEAFF.

The J gene is TRBJ2-3, the V gene TRBV9; D might be TRBD2 (5 bases). Germline loops: CDR1 SGDLS, CDR2 YYNGEE. The CDR3 contains 16 residues. Trimming stripped 0 bases from V and 5 bases from J, with 16 bases between. The CDR3 coding sequence is TGTGCCAGCAGCGTAGGTAGCGCCAATTCGGGAGATACGCAGTATTTT. Protein product: CASSVGSANSGDTQYF.

The rearrangement links TRBV30 to TRBJ1-6, with D uncertain. This CDR3 comprises 15 residues. Trimming left V 6 bases short and J 8 bases short, with 20 bases between. The germline V gene has CDR1 GTSNPN and CDR2 SVGIG (reference sequence). Here the CDR3 DNA reads TGTGCCTGTAACAAATTGTTAAGTGAAGATTCACCCCTCCACTTT. Encoded protein: CACNKLLSEDSPLHF.

This clone was detected once. V and J are TRBV7-2 and TRBJ2-5; 12 bases align to TRBD2. V trimming: 4 bases; J trimming: 5 bases; junction bases outside the gene matches: 8. The germline CDR1 and CDR2 sequences are SGHTA and FQGNSA. CDR3 length equals 16 residues. The CDR3 DNA reads as TGTGCCAGCAGCTCTACACTAGCGGGAGGTGGGGAGACCCAGTACTTC. Protein sequence: CASSSTLAGGGETQYF.

In this sample, this clone turned up once. The chain employs TRBV9 and TRBJ1-1; 7 nucleotides agree with TRBD1. This CDR3 contains 14 residues. The germline CDR1 and CDR2 sequences are SGDLS and YYNGEE. The junction had 7 bases not matched to a gene; V was cut back by 6 bases and J by 2 bases. The CDR3 sequence is CASTKGQPNTEAFF. The CDR3 coding sequence is TGTGCCAGCACCAAGGGACAGCCAAACACTGAAGCTTTCTTT. The whole variable domain, remainder taken from reference TRBV9 and TRBJ1-1, is DSGVTQTPKHLITATGQRVTLRCSPRSGDLSVYWYQQSLDQGLQFLIQYYNGEERAKGNILERFSAQQFPDLHSELNLSSLELGDSALYFCASTKGQPNTEAFFGQGTRLTVV.

The sample holds a few counts of this clone. J is TRBJ1-5 and V is TRBV19; TRBD1 agrees at 7 bases. CDR1 and CDR2 (germline): LNHDA, SQIVND (reference sequence). With 5 bases clipped from V and 2 bases from J, the junction kept 6 bases outside the gene matches. This CDR3 comprises 15 residues. The CDR3 sequence is CASSQGVNGNQPQHF. The CDR3 DNA follows: TGTGCCAGTAGTCAGGGGGTAAATGGCAATCAGCCCCAGCATTTT.